The source of this T cell receptor (beta chain) is a study of blood T cell repertoires in COVID-19. Study background: Acute and convalescent COVID-19 specimens originated in the United States, Italy and Spain. Sources were T cells, B-cell-depleted T cells, or PBMCs; the material itself was cDNA or gDNA.

Original handling: Researchers report that nucleated cell counts were estimated from reference gene primer amplification. Libraries were prepared by immunoSEQ multiplex PCR; TCRdb keeps only in-frame clonotypes and omits some of them. V, J and clone size are those of that table, while D and trimming were read from the DNA. The sample consists of about 90,000 clones, 85% to 95% of them appearing once. This clonotype was obtained from a woman aged 60-75 years with active COVID-19. The sample taken for sequencing was peripheral blood.

DNA for the CDR3: TGTGCCAGCAGCCCAGGGTTGGGCACTGAAGCTTTCTTT. As protein: CASSPGLGTEAFF. This chain joins TRBV11-2 and TRBJ1-1; D might be TRBD1 (5 bases). This CDR3 contains 13 residues. V shed 5 bases and J shed 4 bases, with 11 bases lying between them. Looked up from germline, CDR1 is SGHAT and CDR2 is FQNNGV.